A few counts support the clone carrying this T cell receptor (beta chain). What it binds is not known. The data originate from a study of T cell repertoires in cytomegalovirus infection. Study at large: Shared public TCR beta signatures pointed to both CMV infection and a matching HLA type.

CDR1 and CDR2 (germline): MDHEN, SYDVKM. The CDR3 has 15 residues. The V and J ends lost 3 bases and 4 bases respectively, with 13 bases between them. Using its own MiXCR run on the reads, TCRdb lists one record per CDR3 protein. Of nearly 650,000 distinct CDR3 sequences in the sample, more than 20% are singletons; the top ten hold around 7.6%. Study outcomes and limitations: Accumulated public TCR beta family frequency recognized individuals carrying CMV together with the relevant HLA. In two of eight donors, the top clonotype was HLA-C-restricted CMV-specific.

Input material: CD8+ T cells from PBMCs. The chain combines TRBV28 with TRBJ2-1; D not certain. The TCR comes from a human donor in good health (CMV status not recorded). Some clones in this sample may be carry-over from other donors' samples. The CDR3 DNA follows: TGTGCCAGCAGTTTGAGGTCAGAAACTTACAATGAGCAGTTCTTC. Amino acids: CASSLRSETYNEQFF.